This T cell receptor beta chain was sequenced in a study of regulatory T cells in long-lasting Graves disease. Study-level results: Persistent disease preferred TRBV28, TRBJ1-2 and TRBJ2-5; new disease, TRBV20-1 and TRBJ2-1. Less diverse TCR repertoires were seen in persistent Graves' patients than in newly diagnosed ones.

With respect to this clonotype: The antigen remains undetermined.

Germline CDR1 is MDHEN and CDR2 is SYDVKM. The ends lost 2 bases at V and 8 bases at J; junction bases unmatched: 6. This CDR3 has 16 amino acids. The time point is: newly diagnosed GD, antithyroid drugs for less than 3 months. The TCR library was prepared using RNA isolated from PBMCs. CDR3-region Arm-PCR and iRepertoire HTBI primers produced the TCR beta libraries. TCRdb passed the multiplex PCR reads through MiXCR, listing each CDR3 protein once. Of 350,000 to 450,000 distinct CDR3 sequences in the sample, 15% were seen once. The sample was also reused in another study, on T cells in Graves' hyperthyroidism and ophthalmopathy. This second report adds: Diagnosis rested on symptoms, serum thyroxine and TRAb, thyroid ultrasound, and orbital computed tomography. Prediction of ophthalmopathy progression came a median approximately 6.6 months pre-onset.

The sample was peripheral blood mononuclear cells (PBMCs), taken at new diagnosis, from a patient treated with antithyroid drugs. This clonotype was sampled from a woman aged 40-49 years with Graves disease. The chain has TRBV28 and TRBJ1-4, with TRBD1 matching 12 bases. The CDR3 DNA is TGTGCCAGCAGTTTACCGGGACAGGGGGCGGAGGAAAAACTGTTTTTT. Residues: CASSLPGQGAEEKLFF.